Each of the 10 T cell receptor beta chains below was sequenced from the same sample in a study of cytomegalovirus exposure and HLA in healthy donors. With 60 Vbeta and 13 Jbeta primers, the PCR was carried out. Sequencing used immunoSEQ multiplex PCR; TCRdb keeps in-frame clones, though not all of them. The table includes about 160,000 clones, around four fifths detected once. Sequenced: PBMCs. The receptors shown here come from a woman younger than 30 in good health and CMV-seronegative.

The rearrangement joins TRBV7-9 to TRBJ2-6; D gene uncertain. V lost 3 bases and J 1 base, leaving 4 bases between the germline ends. The CDR3 covers 14 residues. The V gene's germline CDR1 is SEHNR and CDR2 FQNEAQ (reference sequence). For the CDR3, the DNA is TGTGCCAGCAGCTTTCATTCTGGGGCCAACGTCCTGACTTTC. This sequence encodes CASSFHSGANVLTF.

This clone has only a few counts. The rearrangement links TRBV7-2 to TRBJ1-5; D ambiguous. This CDR3 has 13 amino acids. The germline CDR1 and CDR2 sequences are SGHTA and FQGNSA. Trimming stripped 1 base from V and 7 bases from J, with 8 bases between. The CDR3 DNA reads as TGTGCCAGCAGCTTAGTAGGAGGACAGCCCCAGCATTTT. The encoded protein is CASSLVGGQPQHF.

J is TRBJ1-6 and V is TRBV19; no definite D call. CDR1 LNHDA and CDR2 SQIVND come from the germline V gene (reference sequence). Trimming took off 9 bases at V and 6 bases at J, with 18 bases between the two ends. The CDR3 is 15 residues long. The CDR3 DNA is TGTGCCAGCGGACCGAGACCTGGAGGTAATTCACCCCTCCACTTT. This codes for CASGPRPGGNSPLHF.

In its sample, this clone was seen a few times. The chain has TRBV6-1 and TRBJ1-5; D is perhaps TRBD1 (6 bases). With 9 bases removed from V and 10 bases from J, the gap between germline ends came to 25 bases. The germline gives CDR1 MNHNS, CDR2 SASEGT. The CDR3 totals 15 residues. CDR3 sequence: CASFVGGTSPGPQHF. CDR3 sequence (DNA): TGTGCCAGTTTTGTGGGGGGGACATCGCCCGGCCCCCAGCATTTT.

This rearrangement joins TRBV28 to TRBJ2-5; tentative D call: TRBD2 (6 bases). This CDR3 spans 16 amino acids. The germline V and J ends were trimmed by 5 bases and 3 bases, with 19 bases remaining between them. Germline CDR1 and CDR2: MDHEN and SYDVKM. CDR3 nucleotide sequence: TGTGCCAGCAGTGACGCCGAGGAGGGGTACAAAGAGACCCAGTACTTC. Amino acids: CASSDAEEGYKETQYF.

The chain uses TRBV6-5 and TRBJ2-7, with TRBD2 matching 8 bases. The V segment lost 0 bases and the J segment 0 bases; nucleotides outside the gene matches: 4. This CDR3 has 16 residues. Germline lookup yields CDR1 MNHEY and CDR2 SVGAGI. Here the CDR3 DNA reads TGTGCCAGCAGTTACTCGACTAGCGCGAGCTCCTACGAGCAGTACTTC. Translating it yields CASSYSTSASSYEQYF.

This rearrangement joins TRBV5-1 to TRBJ1-2; the match to TRBD1 covers 9 bases. This CDR3 spans 15 amino acids. CDR1 SGHRS and CDR2 YFSETQ come from the germline V gene. J lost 2 bases, V lost 2 bases, and 4 bases had no gene match. The CDR3 coding sequence is TGCGCCAGCAGCTTTTCCACAGGGGGCAACTATGGCTACACCTTC. Its translation is CASSFSTGGNYGYTF.

CDR3 nucleotides: TGCAGCGTCCTTCCCTACACTGAAGCTTTCTTT. The encoded protein is CSVLPYTEAFF. The genes are TRBV29-1 and TRBJ1-1; D is uncertain. Trimming removed 6 bases at V and 3 bases at J, with 8 bases between. The CDR3 runs 11 residues. CDR1 is SQVTM and CDR2 is ANQGSEA in the germline V gene.

Points on this clone: The junction and the germline gene differ at one end; a read error may be behind it. The chain combines TRBV4-2 with TRBJ1-5; 8 positions agree with TRBD1. The CDR3 loop spans 15 amino acids. Germline-derived CDR1 and CDR2 are LGHNA and YNFKEQ. The chain's CDR3 is CASNQETGENQPQHF. As DNA, the CDR3 is TGTGCCAGCAACCAAGAGACAGGGGAGAATCAGCCCCAGCATTTT.

The rearrangement links TRBV6-5 to TRBJ1-3; tentatively, D is TRBD1 (6 bases). CDR1 MNHEY and CDR2 SVGAGI come from the germline V gene. The CDR3 covers 15 residues. V was shortened by 2 bases and J by 2 bases, with 10 bases between the two germline ends. For the CDR3, the DNA is TGTGCCAGCAGTTACACCGCAGGGGCTGGAAACACCATATATTTT. Translating gives CASSYTAGAGNTIYF.